Presented here are 2 T cell receptor beta chains from one specimen sequenced in a study of cytomegalovirus exposure and HLA in healthy donors. 60 Vbeta and 13 Jbeta primers were used in PCR. The assay was immunoSEQ multiplex PCR, and TCRdb's table has in-frame clones only and misses some. The table shows roughly 77,000 clones, with around 79% occurring only once. The sample was PBMCs. These receptors came from a man aged 35-49 years in good health and CMV-seronegative.

The chain recombines TRBV19 with TRBJ2-3; no definite D call. There are 14 residues in the CDR3. V lost 5 bases, J lost 2 bases, and 11 bases lay in between. Germline V lookup: CDR1 LNHDA, CDR2 SQIVND (reference sequence). The CDR3 sequence: CASSYDTYTDTQYF. The DNA for the CDR3 is TGTGCCAGTAGTTACGACACCTACACAGATACGCAGTATTTT.

This chain joins TRBV30 and TRBJ1-2, with TRBD1 matching over 12 bases. Trimming cost V 4 bases and J 2 bases; bases outside gene matches: 8. The CDR3 is 16 residues long. Germline assignment: CDR1 GTSNPN and CDR2 SVGIG (reference sequence). The CDR3 spells CAWIDPGQGANYGYTF. The CDR3 nucleotides are TGTGCCTGGATTGACCCGGGACAGGGGGCGAACTATGGCTACACCTTC. Together with reference TRBV30 and TRBJ1-2, the CDR3 gives the full variable domain: SQTIHQWPATLVQPVGSPLSLECTVEGTSNPNLYWYRQAAGRGLQLLFYSVGIGQISSEVPQNLSASRPQDRQFILSSKKLLLSDSGFYLCAWIDPGQGANYGYTFGSGTRLTVV.